This entry lists 30 T cell receptor beta chains sequenced from one sample in a study of blood T cell repertoires in COVID-19. Measured with immunoSEQ multiplex PCR; TCRdb has only the in-frame clones, and not every one. The sample has about 200,000 clones, 75% to 90% seen once; the top ten hold roughly 6.7%. The sample was peripheral blood. The receptors were sampled from a man aged 35 to 55 with acute or convalescent COVID-19.

This chain links TRBV7-2 with TRBJ1-1; tentative D call: TRBD1 (6 bases). The ends were cut back, 1 base at V and 11 bases at J, with 11 bases in the middle. The CDR3 is 12 amino acids. Looked up from germline, CDR1 is SGHTA and CDR2 is FQGNSA. As DNA, the CDR3 is TGTGCCAGCAGCTTAGACACCCAGGGGGCTTTCTTT. Encoded protein: CASSLDTQGAFF.

J is TRBJ2-2 and V is TRBV21-1; the table's D call of TRBD1 was not tested on the DNA. TRBV21-1 is a documented pseudogene. The CDR3 length is 16 residues. The CDR3 reads CASTKGKQEFTGELFF. The CDR3 nucleotides read TGTGCCAGCACCAAAGGGAAACAGGAGTTCACCGGGGAGCTGTTTTTT.

This chain joins TRBV6-2 or TRBV6-3 and TRBJ1-5; 8 positions match TRBD1. CDR1 and CDR2 (germline): MNHEY, SVGEGT. This CDR3 is 12 amino acids long. V dropped 0 bases and J dropped 13; count of bases not matched to a gene: 2. CDR3 in amino acids: CASSYSTGAQHF. CDR3 coding DNA: TGTGCCAGCAGTTACTCGACAGGGGCGCAGCATTTT.

The CDR3 region is CATSRDRGLSGGAGEQYF. The DNA for the CDR3 is TGTGCCACCAGCAGAGATCGCGGACTTAGCGGGGGGGCCGGCGAGCAGTACTTC. The chain recombines TRBV15 with TRBJ2-7, with 11 bases aligning to TRBD2. Germline assignment: CDR1 LNHNV and CDR2 YYDKDF (reference sequence). V lost 0 bases, J lost 6 bases, and 13 bases stayed unmatched. The CDR3 has 18 amino acids.

The gene calls are TRBV28 and TRBJ2-7; 7 nucleotides line up with TRBD1. The CDR3 is 13 amino acids. Germline assignment: CDR1 MDHEN and CDR2 SYDVKM. Unmatched junction bases numbered 8, after V lost 9 bases and J lost 3 bases. This chain's CDR3 is CASSPGQIYEQYF. CDR3 DNA: TGTGCCAGTTCACCGGGACAGATCTACGAGCAGTACTTC. The whole variable domain, remainder taken from reference TRBV28 and TRBJ2-7, is DVKVTQSSRYLVKRTGEKVFLECVQDMDHENMFWYRQDPGLGLRLIYFSYDVKMKEKGDIPEGYSVSREKKERFSLILESASTNQTSMYLCASSPGQIYEQYFGPGTRLTVT.

V is TRBV6-5 and J is TRBJ2-1, with D tentatively TRBD1 (5 bases). This CDR3 region has 13 residues. The V gene lost 6 bases and the J gene lost 4 bases, with 10 bases spanning the gap. Germline CDR1 reads MNHEY; CDR2 reads SVGAGI. CDR3: CASRRDSYNEQFF. CDR3 sequence (DNA): TGTGCCAGCAGACGCGACAGTTACAATGAGCAGTTCTTC.

The V call is TRBV4-2, the J call TRBJ1-4; D gene unclear. The CDR3 totals 12 residues. V was pared by 0 bases and J by 13 bases, with 9 bases between. Germline-derived CDR1 and CDR2 are LGHNA and YNFKEQ. The CDR3 DNA reads as TGTGCCAGCAGCCAAGATTTGAGAGTACTGTTTTTT. Its translation is CASSQDLRVLFF.

The chain combines TRBV7-9 with TRBJ2-5, with a weak D call TRBD1 (5 bases). The CDR3 loop spans 16 amino acids. The ends were cut back, 5 bases at V and 0 bases at J, with 16 bases in the middle. Germline lookup yields CDR1 SEHNR and CDR2 FQNEAQ (reference sequence). Here the CDR3 reads CASSLRQFSNQETQYF. The CDR3 region has the DNA TGTGCCAGCAGCCTTCGACAGTTTAGCAACCAAGAGACCCAGTACTTC.

The rearrangement joins TRBV5-1 to TRBJ2-2, with a weak D call TRBD1 (5 bases). CDR3 length: 12 amino acids. The germline V and J ends were trimmed by 4 bases and 7 bases, with 8 bases remaining between them. Germline CDR1 and CDR2: SGHRS and YFSETQ. The CDR3: CASSIDSGELFF. The CDR3 bases are TGCGCCAGCAGCATTGACAGCGGGGAGCTGTTTTTT.

The chain couples TRBV7-8 to TRBJ1-3, with a tentative D call TRBD1 (5 bases). From germline, CDR1 is SGHVS and CDR2 FQNEAQ. V gave up 7 bases and J gave up 0 bases, with 13 bases separating them. The CDR3 is 15 residues long. CDR3 sequence: CASTLTTGSGNTIYF. CDR3 bases: TGTGCCAGCACCCTAACCACAGGCTCTGGAAACACCATATATTTT.

The rearrangement uses TRBV18 and TRBJ1-2, with 9 bases identical to TRBD1. Germline assignment: CDR1 KGHSH and CDR2 LQKENI. V gave up 3 bases and J gave up 4 bases; unmatched junction bases: 15. There are 18 residues in the CDR3. CDR3 sequence: CASSPRVSGGQGSYGYTF. The CDR3 DNA reads TGTGCCAGCTCACCGAGGGTGAGCGGAGGACAGGGGAGCTATGGCTACACCTTC.

The chain recombines TRBV6-4 with TRBJ1-6; 8 bases line up with TRBD1. Trimming at V came to 9 bases and at J to 13 bases, leaving 14 bases not matched to a gene. The length of the CDR3 is 14 residues. The germline V gene has CDR1 MRHNA and CDR2 SNTAGT. The CDR3 DNA follows: TGTGCCAGGTACAGGGGGTGTTCCTTAATCCCCCTCCACTTT. Its protein product is CARYRGCSLIPLHF.

The genes are TRBV7-2 and TRBJ2-3; 11 bases align to TRBD2. CDR3 length: 15 amino acids. Germline V gene data show CDR1 as SGHTA and CDR2 as FQGNSA. J lost 6 bases, V lost 5 bases, and 7 bases had no gene match. CDR3 residues: CASSNSGGAADTQYF. CDR3 nucleotide sequence: TGTGCCAGCAGCAATAGCGGGGGGGCCGCGGATACGCAGTATTTT. The full variable domain, rest sourced from reference TRBV7-2 and TRBJ2-3, is GAGVSQSPSNKVTEKGKDVELRCDPISGHTALYWYRQSLGQGLEFLIYFQGNSAPDKSGLPSDRFSAERTGGSVSTLTIQRTQQEDSAVYLCASSNSGGAADTQYFGPGTRLTVL.

The V call is TRBV2, the J call TRBJ2-5; 14 nucleotides align to TRBD2. V trimming: 4 bases; J trimming: 5 bases; junction bases outside the gene matches: 3. This CDR3 is 15 amino acids long. The germline V gene encodes CDR1 SNHLY and CDR2 FYNNEI. The CDR3, as DNA: TGTGCCAGCAGTGGACTAGCGGGGGGGCTTGAGACCCAGTACTTC. Translating gives CASSGLAGGLETQYF.

The J gene is TRBJ2-3, the V gene TRBV2; 12 positions agree with TRBD2. CDR1 is SNHLY and CDR2 is FYNNEI in the germline V gene. V lost 1 base to trimming and J lost 6 bases; unmatched junction nucleotides: 2. The CDR3 totals 15 residues. The chain's CDR3 is CASSEGTSGVDTQYF. The CDR3 DNA reads as TGTGCCAGCAGTGAAGGGACTAGCGGGGTTGATACGCAGTATTTT.

This clone was picked up one time. The V gene is TRBV19, the J gene TRBJ1-3; TRBD1 might be the D (6 bases). CDR3 length: 14 amino acids. Trimming removed 8 bases at V and 4 bases at J, with 15 bases between. Germline V gene data show CDR1 as LNHDA and CDR2 as SQIVND (reference sequence). The CDR3 reads CASVDPGQGNTIYF. CDR3 DNA sequence: TGTGCCAGTGTTGATCCGGGACAAGGAAACACCATATATTTT.

The V call is TRBV11-2, the J call TRBJ2-7, with 8 bases fitting TRBD2. The J segment lost 5 bases and the V segment lost 1 base, leaving 10 bases of the junction unmatched. The CDR3 has 16 amino acids. In germline, CDR1 is SGHAT, CDR2 FQNNGV. CDR3 loop: CASSLVVRRGADEQYF. CDR3 bases: TGTGCCAGCAGCTTAGTAGTTAGGCGGGGGGCCGACGAGCAGTACTTC.

The gene calls are TRBV27 and TRBJ1-1; D possibly corresponds to TRBD1 (5 bases). V lost 7 bases and J 3 bases, leaving 15 bases between the germline ends. Germline CDR1 reads MNHEY; CDR2 reads SMNVEV (reference sequence). The CDR3 totals 14 residues. In nucleotides, the CDR3 is TGTGCCAGCACCCCGGGGGGAGGACACACTGAAGCTTTCTTT. It codes for CASTPGGGHTEAFF.

The chain joins TRBV6-5 to TRBJ1-1, with D perhaps matching TRBD1 (5 bases). Looked up from germline, CDR1 is MNHEY and CDR2 is SVGAGI. V was trimmed by 4 bases and J by 1 base, leaving 13 bases between them. This CDR3 has 15 amino acids. CDR3 protein: CASSWGDPTNTEAFF. In DNA form, the CDR3 reads TGTGCCAGCAGTTGGGGGGACCCGACGAACACTGAAGCTTTCTTT.

The table lists this clone with a count of one. The chain combines TRBV10-3 with TRBJ2-2, with TRBD1 identical over 8 bases. Per the germline V gene, CDR1 is ENHRY and CDR2 is SYGVKD. The CDR3 sequence is 16 residues long. After removal of 0 bases from V and 0 bases from J, the junction contained 0 bases not matched to a gene. CDR3 nucleotide sequence: TGTGCCATCAGTGAGTCGACAGGGGCGAACACCGGGGAGCTGTTTTTT. Translation: CAISESTGANTGELFF.

CDR3 loop: CASSLLPGLGKYEQYF. CDR3 bases: TGTGCCAGCAGCTTACTACCGGGACTAGGTAAATACGAGCAGTACTTC. V is TRBV7-9 and J is TRBJ2-7; TRBD2 aligns across 8 bases. CDR1 and CDR2 from the germline V gene are SEHNR and FQNEAQ (reference sequence). The CDR3 runs 16 residues. V dropped 2 bases and J dropped 4; count of bases not matched to a gene: 10.

The chain recombines TRBV7-3 with TRBJ1-1, with 8 positions matching TRBD1. Germline V gives CDR1 SGHTA, CDR2 FQGTGA. CDR3 length: 14 residues. Losses at the gene ends were 2 bases for V and 8 bases for J; bases not matched to a gene: 7. Here the CDR3 DNA reads TGTGCCAGCAGCTTAGGACAGGGTCTGTCGGAAGCTTTCTTT. This gives the protein CASSLGQGLSEAFF. The variable domain in full, with the rest retrieved from reference TRBV7-3 and TRBJ1-1, is GAGVSQTPSNKVTEKGKYVELRCDPISGHTALYWYRQSLGQGPEFLIYFQGTGAADDSGLPNDRFFAVRPEGSVSTLKIQRTERGDSAVYLCASSLGQGLSEAFFGQGTRLTVV.

The gene calls are TRBV6-5 and TRBJ1-1; maybe TRBD1 (5 bases). Trimming shortened V by 1 base and J by 4 bases, and 13 bases separated the two germline ends. The CDR3 covers 15 residues. Germline V gene lookup returns CDR1 MNHEY and CDR2 SVGAGI. The CDR3 DNA reads as TGTGCCAGCAGTTACTTACGGCAGGGCTTCACTGAAGCTTTCTTT. This sequence encodes CASSYLRQGFTEAFF.

The rearrangement uses TRBV9 and TRBJ1-1, with TRBD1 matching over 9 bases. Unmatched junction bases numbered 8, after V lost 3 bases and J lost 8 bases. Germline values: CDR1 SGDLS, CDR2 YYNGEE. The CDR3 length is 14 residues. The CDR3 sequence is CASSATGGGREAFF. CDR3 in DNA: TGTGCCAGCAGCGCTACAGGGGGCGGGAGAGAAGCTTTCTTT. The complete variable domain, with remaining parts taken from reference TRBV9 and TRBJ1-1, reads DSGVTQTPKHLITATGQRVTLRCSPRSGDLSVYWYQQSLDQGLQFLIQYYNGEERAKGNILERFSAQQFPDLHSELNLSSLELGDSALYFCASSATGGGREAFFGQGTRLTVV.

The chain joins TRBV15 to TRBJ1-2, with TRBD1 as a possible D gene (5 bases). The CDR3 is made up of 14 amino acids. V lost 5 bases, J lost 2 bases, and 12 bases lay in between. Per the germline V gene, CDR1 is LNHNV and CDR2 is YYDKDF (reference sequence). This CDR3 reads CATSAGGINYGYTF. CDR3 sequence (DNA): TGTGCCACCAGCGCGGGGGGGATAAACTATGGCTACACCTTC.

The chain is built from TRBV10-2 and TRBJ1-2, with D unclear. CDR3 length equals 13 residues. Germline V CDR1 and CDR2: WSHSY, SAAADI. The V end was cut by 2 bases, the J end by 6 bases, with 10 bases between. The chain's CDR3 is CASSEIPRHGYTF. The CDR3 DNA reads as TGCGCCAGCAGTGAGATCCCCAGGCATGGCTACACCTTC.

The J gene is TRBJ1-4, the V gene TRBV5-1, with D unresolved. Germline CDR1 SGHRS, CDR2 YFSETQ. V was trimmed by 3 bases and J by 8 bases, leaving 14 bases between them. This CDR3 is 14 amino acids long. CDR3 loop: CASSSEGRKEKLFF. DNA of the CDR3: TGCGCCAGCAGCTCGGAGGGCAGGAAGGAAAAACTGTTTTTT.

This clone has just one count. The CDR3 coding sequence is TGTGCCAGCAGTGACGTGAATAGCGGGGGCACAGATACGCAGTATTTT. It yields the protein CASSDVNSGGTDTQYF. V is TRBV6-4 and J is TRBJ2-3, with TRBD2 matching over 8 bases. The CDR3 has 16 residues. CDR1 and CDR2 from the germline V gene are MRHNA and SNTAGT. J lost 1 base, V lost 2 bases, and 5 bases had no gene match.

The chain carries TRBV19 and TRBJ2-7; TRBD1 might be the D (6 bases). CDR3 length: 15 residues. Germline CDR1 reads LNHDA; CDR2 reads SQIVND (reference sequence). V dropped 5 bases and J dropped 2 bases, with 16 bases sitting between them. CDR3 bases: TGTGCCAGTAGTCAAGCCGGGACACCCACCTACGAGCAGTACTTC. This encodes CASSQAGTPTYEQYF.

The sample holds one count of this clone. The V call is TRBV5-6, the J call TRBJ1-1, with D perhaps TRBD1 (5 bases). V gave up 4 bases and J gave up 0 bases, with 13 bases separating them. This CDR3 comprises 15 residues. Germline loops: CDR1 SGHDT, CDR2 YYEEEE. Written as DNA, the CDR3 is TGTGCCAGCAGCCGGACGGGACTCGTGAACACTGAAGCTTTCTTT. It codes for CASSRTGLVNTEAFF.